This T cell receptor beta chain was captured by sequencing in a study of cytomegalovirus exposure and HLA in healthy donors. 13 Jbeta primers and 60 Vbeta primers were used for the PCR. Only in-frame clones appear in the TCRdb table, and some are missing; sequencing was by immunoSEQ multiplex PCR. The repertoire includes around 100,000 clones, more than 65% of them detected once, and more than 0.7% sits in the top ten. This clone was recorded once. Its target is not known. Study-wide results and limits: Available immune exposure information covered CMV serostatus only. Whilst most TCR sequences proved rare, a subset of public TCRs occurred across many donors. A further, later analysis showed that HLA-associated TCR beta chains (compared with equally common others) were more clonally expanded.

The sample consisted of PBMCs. The receptor was isolated from a woman in her twenties or thirties in good health and CMV-seronegative.

The CDR3 coding sequence is TGCAGCGTCACTTACCCCAACACTGAAGCTTTCTTT. Its translation: CSVTYPNTEAFF. The V and J genes are TRBV29-1 and TRBJ1-1; no clear D gene. Deletions cut 6 bases from V and 2 bases from J, with 10 bases between. The CDR3 sequence is 12 residues long. Germline V gene sequence: CDR1 SQVTM, CDR2 ANQGSEA.